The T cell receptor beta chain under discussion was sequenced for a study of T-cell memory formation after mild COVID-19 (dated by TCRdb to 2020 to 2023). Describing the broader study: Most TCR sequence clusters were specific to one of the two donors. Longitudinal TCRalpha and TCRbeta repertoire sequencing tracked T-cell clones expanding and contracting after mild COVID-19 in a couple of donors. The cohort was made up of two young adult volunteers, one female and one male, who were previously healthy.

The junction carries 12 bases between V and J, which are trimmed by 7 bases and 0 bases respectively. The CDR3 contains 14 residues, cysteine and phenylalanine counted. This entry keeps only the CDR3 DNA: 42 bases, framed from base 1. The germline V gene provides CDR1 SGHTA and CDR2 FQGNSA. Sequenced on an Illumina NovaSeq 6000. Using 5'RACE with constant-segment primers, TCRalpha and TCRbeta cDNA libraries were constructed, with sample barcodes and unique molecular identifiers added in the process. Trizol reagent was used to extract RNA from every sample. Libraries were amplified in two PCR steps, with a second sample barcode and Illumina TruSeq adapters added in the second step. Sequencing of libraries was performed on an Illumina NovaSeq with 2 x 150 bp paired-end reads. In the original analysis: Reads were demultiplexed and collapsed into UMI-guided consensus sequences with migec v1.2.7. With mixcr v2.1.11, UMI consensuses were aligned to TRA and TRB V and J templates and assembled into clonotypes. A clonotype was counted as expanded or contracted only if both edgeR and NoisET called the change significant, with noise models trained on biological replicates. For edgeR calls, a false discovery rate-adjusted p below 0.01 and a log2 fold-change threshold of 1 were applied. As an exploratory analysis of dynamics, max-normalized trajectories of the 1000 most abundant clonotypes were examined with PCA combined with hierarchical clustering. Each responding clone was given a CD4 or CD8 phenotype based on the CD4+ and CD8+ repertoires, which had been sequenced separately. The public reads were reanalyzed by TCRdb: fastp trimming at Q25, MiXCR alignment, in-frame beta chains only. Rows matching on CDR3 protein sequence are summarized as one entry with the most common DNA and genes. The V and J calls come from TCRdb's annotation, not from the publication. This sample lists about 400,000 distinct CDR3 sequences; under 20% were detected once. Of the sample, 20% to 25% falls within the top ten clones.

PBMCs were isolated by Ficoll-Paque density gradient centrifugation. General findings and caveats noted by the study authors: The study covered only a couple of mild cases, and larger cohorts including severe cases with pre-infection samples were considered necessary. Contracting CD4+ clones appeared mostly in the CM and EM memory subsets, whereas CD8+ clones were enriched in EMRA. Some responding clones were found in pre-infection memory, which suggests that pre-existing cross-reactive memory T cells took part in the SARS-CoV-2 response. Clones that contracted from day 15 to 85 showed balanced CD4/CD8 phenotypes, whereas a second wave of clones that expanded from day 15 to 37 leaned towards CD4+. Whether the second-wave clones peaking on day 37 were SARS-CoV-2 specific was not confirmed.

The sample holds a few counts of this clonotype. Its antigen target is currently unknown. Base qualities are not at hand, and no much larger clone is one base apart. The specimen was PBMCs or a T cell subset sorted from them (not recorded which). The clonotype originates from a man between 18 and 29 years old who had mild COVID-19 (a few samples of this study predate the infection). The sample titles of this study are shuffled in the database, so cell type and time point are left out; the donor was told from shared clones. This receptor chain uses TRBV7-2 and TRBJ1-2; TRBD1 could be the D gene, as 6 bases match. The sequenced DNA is TGTGCCAGCACCCCGGGGGCCACTAACTATGGCTACACCTTC. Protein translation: CASTPGATNYGYTF.